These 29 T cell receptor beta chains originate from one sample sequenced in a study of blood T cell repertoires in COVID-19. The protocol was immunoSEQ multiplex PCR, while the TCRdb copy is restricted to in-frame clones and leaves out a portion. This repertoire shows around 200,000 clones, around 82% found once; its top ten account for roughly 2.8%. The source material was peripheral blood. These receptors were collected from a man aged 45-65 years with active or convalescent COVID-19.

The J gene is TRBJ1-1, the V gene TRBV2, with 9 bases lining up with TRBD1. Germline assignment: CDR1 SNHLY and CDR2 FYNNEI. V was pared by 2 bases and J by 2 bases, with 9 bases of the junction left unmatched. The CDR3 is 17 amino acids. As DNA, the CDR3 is TGTGCCAGCAGTGAATCTCCCTTGGGACAGGGCAACACTGAAGCTTTCTTT. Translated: CASSESPLGQGNTEAFF.

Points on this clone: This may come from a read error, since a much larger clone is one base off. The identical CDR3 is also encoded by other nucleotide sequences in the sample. CDR3 in amino acids: CASSLRGDTEAFF. The DNA of the CDR3 is TGTGCCAGCAGCCTCCGGGGAGACACTGAAGCTTTCTTT. V and J are TRBV3-1 (or the pseudogene TRBV3-2) and TRBJ1-1; D not certain. CDR1 and CDR2 (germline): LGHDT, YNNKEL (reference sequence). V was shortened by 4 bases and J by 3 bases, with 9 bases between the two germline ends. The CDR3 extends over 13 amino acids.

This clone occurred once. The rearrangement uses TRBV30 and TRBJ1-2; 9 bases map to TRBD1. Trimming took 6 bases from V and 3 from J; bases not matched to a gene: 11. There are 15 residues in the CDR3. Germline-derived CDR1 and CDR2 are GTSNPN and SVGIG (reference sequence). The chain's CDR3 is CACIGTGIIHYGYTF. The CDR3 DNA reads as TGTGCCTGCATAGGGACAGGGATTATTCACTATGGCTACACCTTC.

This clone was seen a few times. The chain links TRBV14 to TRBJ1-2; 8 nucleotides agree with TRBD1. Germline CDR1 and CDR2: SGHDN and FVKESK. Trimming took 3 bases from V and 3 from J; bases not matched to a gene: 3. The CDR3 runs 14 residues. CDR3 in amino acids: CASSQHRGDYGYTF. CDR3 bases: TGTGCCAGCAGCCAGCACAGGGGGGACTATGGCTACACCTTC.

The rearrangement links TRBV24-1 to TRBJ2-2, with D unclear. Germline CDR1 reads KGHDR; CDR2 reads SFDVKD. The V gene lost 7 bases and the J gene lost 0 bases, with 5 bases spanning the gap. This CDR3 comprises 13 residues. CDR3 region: CATRHPNTGELFF. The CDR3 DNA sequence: TGTGCCACCAGACACCCGAACACCGGGGAGCTGTTTTTT.

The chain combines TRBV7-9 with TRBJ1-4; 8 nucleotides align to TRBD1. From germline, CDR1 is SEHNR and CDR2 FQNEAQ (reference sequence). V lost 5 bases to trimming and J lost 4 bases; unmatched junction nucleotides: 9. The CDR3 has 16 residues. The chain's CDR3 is CASSNAGGAGNEKLFF. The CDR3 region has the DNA TGTGCCAGCAGCAACGCAGGGGGCGCGGGTAATGAAAAACTGTTTTTT. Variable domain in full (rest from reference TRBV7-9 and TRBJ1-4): DTGVSQNPRHKITKRGQNVTFRCDPISEHNRLYWYRQTLGQGPEFLTYFQNEAQLEKSRLLSDRFSAERPKGSFSTLEIQRTEQGDSAMYLCASSNAGGAGNEKLFFGSGTQLSVL.

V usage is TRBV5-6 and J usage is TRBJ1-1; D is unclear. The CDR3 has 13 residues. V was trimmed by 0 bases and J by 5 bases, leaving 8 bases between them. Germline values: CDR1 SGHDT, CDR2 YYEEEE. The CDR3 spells CASSLGSVTEAFF. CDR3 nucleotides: TGTGCCAGCAGCTTGGGGTCAGTTACTGAAGCTTTCTTT.

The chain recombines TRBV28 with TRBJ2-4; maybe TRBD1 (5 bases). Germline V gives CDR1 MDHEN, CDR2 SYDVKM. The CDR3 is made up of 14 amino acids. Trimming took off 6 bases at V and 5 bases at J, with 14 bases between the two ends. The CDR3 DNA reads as TGTGCCAGCAGCCCATTGGGGCGAGAAAACATTCAGTACTTC. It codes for CASSPLGRENIQYF.

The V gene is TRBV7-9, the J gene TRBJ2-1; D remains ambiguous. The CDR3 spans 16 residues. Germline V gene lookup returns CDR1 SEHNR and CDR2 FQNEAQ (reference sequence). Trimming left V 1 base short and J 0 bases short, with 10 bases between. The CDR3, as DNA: TGTGCCAGCAGCTTAGGTGTCATTAGCTCCTACAATGAGCAGTTCTTC. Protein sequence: CASSLGVISSYNEQFF.

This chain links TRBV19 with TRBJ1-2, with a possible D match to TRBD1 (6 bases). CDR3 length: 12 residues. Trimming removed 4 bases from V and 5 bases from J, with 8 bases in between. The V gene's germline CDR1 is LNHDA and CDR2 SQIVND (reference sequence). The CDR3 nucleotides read TGTGCCAGTAGTACCCAGGGGTATGGCTACACCTTC. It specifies CASSTQGYGYTF.

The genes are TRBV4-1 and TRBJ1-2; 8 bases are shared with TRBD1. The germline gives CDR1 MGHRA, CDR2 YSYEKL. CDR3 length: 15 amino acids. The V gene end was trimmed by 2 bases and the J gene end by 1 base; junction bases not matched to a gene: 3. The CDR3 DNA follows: TGCGCCAGCAGCCAACGGACAGGGAATAACTATGGCTACACCTTC. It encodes CASSQRTGNNYGYTF.

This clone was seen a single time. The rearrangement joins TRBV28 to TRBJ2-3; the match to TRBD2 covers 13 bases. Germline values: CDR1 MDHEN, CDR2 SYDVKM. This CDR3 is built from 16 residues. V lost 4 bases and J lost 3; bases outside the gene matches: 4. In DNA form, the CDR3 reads TGTGCCAGCAGTTCCGGACTAGCGGGAGTTACAGATACGCAGTATTTT. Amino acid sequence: CASSSGLAGVTDTQYF.

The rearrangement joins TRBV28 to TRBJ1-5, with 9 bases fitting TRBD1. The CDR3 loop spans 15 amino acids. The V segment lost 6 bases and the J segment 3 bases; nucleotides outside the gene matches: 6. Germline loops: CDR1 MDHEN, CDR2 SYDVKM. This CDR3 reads CASRETGGDNQPQHF. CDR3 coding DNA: TGTGCCAGCAGGGAGACAGGGGGTGACAATCAGCCCCAGCATTTT.

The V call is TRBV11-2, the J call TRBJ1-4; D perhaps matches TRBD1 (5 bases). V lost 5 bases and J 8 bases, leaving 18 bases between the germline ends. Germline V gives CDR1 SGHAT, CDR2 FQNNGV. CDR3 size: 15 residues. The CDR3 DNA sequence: TGTGCCAGCAGCCTTGGAACGGGGGGACGAGAAAAACTGTTTTTT. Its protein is CASSLGTGGREKLFF.

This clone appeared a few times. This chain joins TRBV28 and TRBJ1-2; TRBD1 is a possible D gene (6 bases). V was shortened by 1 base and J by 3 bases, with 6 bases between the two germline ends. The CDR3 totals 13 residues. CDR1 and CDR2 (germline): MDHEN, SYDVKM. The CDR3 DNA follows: TGTGCCAGCAGTTTATACAGGGACTATGGCTACACCTTC. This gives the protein CASSLYRDYGYTF.

CDR3 sequence reads: CAYRELPPRITSGNTIYF. The CDR3 coding sequence is TGTGCCTATCGAGAGCTGCCGCCTCGTATCACCTCTGGAAACACCATATATTTT. The chain couples TRBV30 to TRBJ1-3; D gene ambiguous. CDR3 size: 18 residues. With 7 bases removed from V and 0 bases from J, the gap between germline ends came to 25 bases. Germline loops: CDR1 GTSNPN, CDR2 SVGIG (reference sequence).

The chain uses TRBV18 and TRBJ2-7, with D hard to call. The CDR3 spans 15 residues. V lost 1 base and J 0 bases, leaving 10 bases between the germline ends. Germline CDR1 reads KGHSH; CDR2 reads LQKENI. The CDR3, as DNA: TGTGCCAGCTCACCACAGGCGAGGAGCTCCTACGAGCAGTACTTC. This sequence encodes CASSPQARSSYEQYF.

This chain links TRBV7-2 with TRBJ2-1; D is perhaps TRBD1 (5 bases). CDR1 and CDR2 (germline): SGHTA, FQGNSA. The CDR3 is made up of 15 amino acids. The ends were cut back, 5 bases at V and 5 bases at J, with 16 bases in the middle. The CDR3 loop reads CASSPQQGAHNEQFF. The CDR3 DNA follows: TGTGCCAGCAGCCCACAGCAAGGGGCCCACAATGAGCAGTTCTTC.

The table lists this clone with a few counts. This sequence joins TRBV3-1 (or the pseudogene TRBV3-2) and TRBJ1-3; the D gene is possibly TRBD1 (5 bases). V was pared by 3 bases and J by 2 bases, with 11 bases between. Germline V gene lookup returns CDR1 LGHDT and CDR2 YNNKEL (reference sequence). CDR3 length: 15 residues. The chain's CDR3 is CASSHPPRAGNTIYF. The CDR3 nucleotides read TGTGCCAGCAGCCACCCCCCCAGGGCTGGAAACACCATATATTTT.

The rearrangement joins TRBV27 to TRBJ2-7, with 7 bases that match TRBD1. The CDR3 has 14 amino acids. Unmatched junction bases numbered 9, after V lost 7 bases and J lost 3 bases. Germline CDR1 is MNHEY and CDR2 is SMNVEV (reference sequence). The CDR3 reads CASTRWTGDYEQYF. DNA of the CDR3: TGTGCCAGCACCCGGTGGACAGGAGACTACGAGCAGTACTTC.

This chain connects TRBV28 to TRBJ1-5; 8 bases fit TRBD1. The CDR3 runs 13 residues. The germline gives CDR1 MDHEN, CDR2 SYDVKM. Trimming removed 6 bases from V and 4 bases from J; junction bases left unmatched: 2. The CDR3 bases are TGTGCCAGCAGCAGGGACAGGAATCAGCCCCAGCATTTT. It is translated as CASSRDRNQPQHF.

The CDR3 sequence is CASSLALGQGDGGYTF. Written as DNA, the CDR3 is TGTGCCAGCAGCTTAGCCCTTGGACAGGGGGATGGGGGCTACACCTTC. This chain joins TRBV7-9 and TRBJ1-2; TRBD1 agrees at 10 bases. V lost 0 bases to trimming and J lost 8 bases; unmatched junction nucleotides: 9. CDR1 SEHNR and CDR2 FQNEAQ come from the germline V gene (reference sequence). The CDR3 spans 16 residues.

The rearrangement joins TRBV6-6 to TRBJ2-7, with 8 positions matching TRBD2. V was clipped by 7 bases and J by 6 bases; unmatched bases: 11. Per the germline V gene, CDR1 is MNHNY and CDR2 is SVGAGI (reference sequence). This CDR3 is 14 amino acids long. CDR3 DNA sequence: TGTGCCAGCATCCCCGGGACTAGAGCGGGCGAGCAGTACTTC. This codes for CASIPGTRAGEQYF.

The DNA of the CDR3 is TGTGCCAGCAGTCCCCAGGGAACCTACAATGAGCAGTTCTTC. It yields the protein CASSPQGTYNEQFF. V usage is TRBV7-9 and J usage is TRBJ2-1; a weak D match, TRBD1 (5 bases). Trimming shortened V by 6 bases and J by 2 bases, and 11 bases separated the two germline ends. Per germline, CDR1 SEHNR and CDR2 FQNEAQ (reference sequence). The CDR3 is 14 amino acids. The complete variable domain, with remaining parts taken from reference TRBV7-9 and TRBJ2-1, reads DTGVSQNPRHKITKRGQNVTFRCDPISEHNRLYWYRQTLGQGPEFLTYFQNEAQLEKSRLLSDRFSAERPKGSFSTLEIQRTEQGDSAMYLCASSPQGTYNEQFFGPGTRLTVL.

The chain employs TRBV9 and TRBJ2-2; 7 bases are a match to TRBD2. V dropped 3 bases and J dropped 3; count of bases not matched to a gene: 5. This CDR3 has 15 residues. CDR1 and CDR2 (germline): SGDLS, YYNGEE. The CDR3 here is CASSELSGHTGELFF. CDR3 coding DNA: TGTGCCAGCAGCGAACTTAGCGGGCACACCGGGGAGCTGTTTTTT.

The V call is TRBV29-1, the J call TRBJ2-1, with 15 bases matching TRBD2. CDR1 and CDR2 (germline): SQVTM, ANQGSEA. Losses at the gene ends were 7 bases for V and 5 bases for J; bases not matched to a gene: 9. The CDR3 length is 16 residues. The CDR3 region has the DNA TGCAGCGGTTTCGGGACTAGCGGGAGGTTAAACAATGAGCAGTTCTTC. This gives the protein CSGFGTSGRLNNEQFF.

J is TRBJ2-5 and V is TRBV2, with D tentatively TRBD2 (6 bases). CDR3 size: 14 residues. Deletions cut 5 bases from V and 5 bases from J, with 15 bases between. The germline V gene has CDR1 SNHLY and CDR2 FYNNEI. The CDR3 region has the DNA TGTGCCAGCAGTCCAAGGACGGGGGAGGAGACCCAGTACTTC. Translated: CASSPRTGEETQYF.

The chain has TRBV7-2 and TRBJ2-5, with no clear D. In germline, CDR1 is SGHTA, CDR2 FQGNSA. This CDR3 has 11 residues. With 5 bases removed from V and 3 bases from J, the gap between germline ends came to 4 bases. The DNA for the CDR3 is TGTGCCAGCAGCCCAAAAGAGACCCAGTACTTC. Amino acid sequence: CASSPKETQYF.

CDR3 in amino acids: CASREGSAWGRQPYF. CDR3 DNA sequence: TGTGCCAGCAGGGAGGGGTCTGCCTGGGGTCGACAGCCGTACTTC. The chain couples TRBV2 to TRBJ2-7, with a possible D match to TRBD2 (6 bases). Trimming shortened V by 6 bases and J by 12 bases, and 27 bases separated the two germline ends. The germline V gene encodes CDR1 SNHLY and CDR2 FYNNEI. The CDR3 spans 15 residues.